The 25 T cell receptor beta chains below come from one sample, sequenced in a study of T cells in Graves' hyperthyroidism and ophthalmopathy. Amplified TCR beta CDR3 regions came from RNA transcripts. First-round RT-PCR of the TCR CDR3 relied on the HTBI primer set. TCRdb reprocessed the multiplex PCR reads via MiXCR and lists one record per CDR3 protein. The profile covers approximately 430,000 distinct CDR3 sequences, with 15% to 19% appearing a single time and roughly 15% taken by the ten largest. Specimen: blood. The receptor source for this set is a woman aged 18-29 years with Graves' hyperthyroidism.

The J gene is TRBJ1-1, the V gene TRBV6-2 or TRBV6-3; D may be TRBD1 (5 bases). This CDR3 contains 14 residues. Looked up from germline, CDR1 is MNHEY and CDR2 is SVGEGT. V was cut by 7 bases and J by 0 bases, with 12 bases left in between. CDR3 in DNA: TGTGCCAGCACCAATCAGGGACTGAACACTGAAGCTTTCTTT. Translated: CASTNQGLNTEAFF.

This clonotype was recorded at least ten times. The chain couples TRBV7-8 to TRBJ2-3; D remains unclear. The CDR3 runs to 11 residues. Trimming shortened V by 2 bases and J by 5 bases, and 2 bases separated the two germline ends. CDR1 SGHVS and CDR2 FQNEAQ come from the germline V gene. CDR3 protein: CASSLQDTQYF. As DNA, the CDR3 is TGTGCCAGCAGCTTACAAGATACGCAGTATTTT.

The chain combines TRBV3-1 with TRBJ2-4; D uncertain. V dropped 5 bases and J dropped 8 bases, with 13 bases sitting between them. The CDR3 totals 13 residues. Germline CDR1 reads LGHDT; CDR2 reads YNNKEL (reference sequence). CDR3 bases: TGTGCCAGCAGCGTGCGTATTGGGGACATTCAGTACTTC. Its protein is CASSVRIGDIQYF.

This clonotype was counted between two and nine times. The V and J genes are TRBV7-9 and TRBJ1-1; 8 bases agree with TRBD1. After removal of 5 bases from V and 11 bases from J, the junction contained 10 bases not matched to a gene. Germline CDR1 reads SEHNR; CDR2 reads FQNEAQ (reference sequence). This CDR3 spans 13 amino acids. The CDR3 loop reads CASSPWTGRGAFF. As DNA, the CDR3 is TGTGCCAGCAGCCCCTGGACAGGGCGCGGGGCTTTCTTT.

The chain employs TRBV25-1 and TRBJ2-5; maybe TRBD2 (5 bases). V shed 1 base and J shed 5 bases, with 8 bases lying between them. Germline V gene sequence: CDR1 MGHDK, CDR2 SYGVNS. The CDR3 consists of 13 residues. The CDR3 region has the DNA TGTGCCAGCAGTGAATTTTTAGCGGAGACCCAGTACTTC. Amino acids: CASSEFLAETQYF.

The chain links TRBV4-1 to TRBJ2-2, with a possible D match to TRBD2 (5 bases). Trimming took off 0 bases at V and 5 bases at J, with 10 bases between the two ends. Germline CDR1 is MGHRA and CDR2 is YSYEKL. The CDR3 is 15 amino acids. For the CDR3, the DNA is TGCGCCAGCAGCCAAGATGACCGGAGGACCGGGGAGCTGTTTTTT. Its protein is CASSQDDRRTGELFF.

V is TRBV6-2 or TRBV6-3 and J is TRBJ1-1, with TRBD1 matching over 7 bases. Germline CDR1 is MNHEY and CDR2 is SVGEGT. The CDR3 is made up of 15 amino acids. With 2 bases clipped from V and 5 bases from J, the junction kept 8 bases outside the gene matches. The CDR3: CASSYAGGAWTEAFF. The CDR3 DNA follows: TGTGCCAGCAGTTACGCAGGGGGAGCTTGGACTGAAGCTTTCTTT.

This clonotype was seen repeatedly, ten times or more. The chain combines TRBV13 with TRBJ2-2; 11 nucleotides match TRBD2. The CDR3 has 17 residues. J gave up 2 bases and V 4 bases, and 6 bases lay outside the gene matches. The germline V gene encodes CDR1 PRHDT and CDR2 FYEKMQ (reference sequence). DNA of the CDR3: TGTGCCAGCAGCTCTGAACTAGCGGGAGAAAACACCGGGGAGCTGTTTTTT. This translates into CASSSELAGENTGELFF.

The chain is built from TRBV24-1 and TRBJ2-1; 7 bases map to TRBD1. This CDR3 comprises 15 residues. Losses at the gene ends were 1 base for V and 5 bases for J; bases not matched to a gene: 4. Per germline, CDR1 KGHDR and CDR2 SFDVKD. Written as DNA, the CDR3 is TGTGCCACCAGTGATTTCACGGGACAGCACAATGAGCAGTTCTTC. Translating gives CATSDFTGQHNEQFF.

This clonotype was counted between two and nine times. The CDR3 protein is CATSDGHRRGYTF. As DNA, the CDR3 is TGTGCCACCAGTGACGGTCACAGGCGTGGCTACACCTTC. The J gene is TRBJ1-2, the V gene TRBV24-1, with D possibly matching TRBD1 (5 bases). Between the trimmed V and J ends, which lost 4 bases and 7 bases, there was a span of 12 bases. Germline V lookup: CDR1 KGHDR, CDR2 SFDVKD. The CDR3 length is 13 residues.

A note on this clonotype: A much bigger clone sits one base away, suggesting this may be a read error. The J gene is TRBJ2-7, the V gene TRBV11-2, with TRBD1 identical over 8 bases. The CDR3 covers 14 residues. Germline V lookup: CDR1 SGHAT, CDR2 FQNNGV. V was clipped by 5 bases and J by 6 bases; unmatched bases: 9. The CDR3 nucleotides are TGTGCCAGCAGCGTGACAGGGGTTGAGTCCGAGCAGTACTTC. Translation gives CASSVTGVESEQYF.

V and J are TRBV27 and TRBJ1-2; the D gene is possibly TRBD1 (5 bases). Per germline, CDR1 MNHEY and CDR2 SMNVEV (reference sequence). The CDR3 has 13 residues. The V and J ends lost 6 bases and 6 bases respectively, with 14 bases between them. The CDR3 reads CASRTAGTNGYTF. CDR3 bases: TGTGCCAGCAGAACCGCCGGGACGAATGGCTACACCTTC.

This clonotype was found many times. The chain recombines TRBV2 with TRBJ2-7; D is perhaps TRBD1 (5 bases). CDR1 is SNHLY, CDR2 FYNNEI, per germline. The CDR3 runs to 13 residues. V shed 4 bases and J shed 4 bases, with 11 bases lying between them. CDR3 coding DNA: TGTGCCAGCAGTGGGGGCAGTGCATACGAGCAGTACTTC. It yields the protein CASSGGSAYEQYF.

This clonotype was seen ten or more times. The chain combines TRBV6-1 with TRBJ1-1; no clear D. CDR1 and CDR2 from the germline V gene are MNHNS and SASEGT. With 10 bases removed from V and 2 bases from J, the gap between germline ends came to 14 bases. The CDR3 spans 13 residues. The chain's CDR3 is CATLHGVNTEAFF. CDR3 bases: TGTGCCACCCTACACGGGGTAAACACTGAAGCTTTCTTT.

The chain links TRBV27 to TRBJ2-2; 13 nucleotides align to TRBD2. This CDR3 spans 19 amino acids. The V gene's germline CDR1 is MNHEY and CDR2 SMNVEV (reference sequence). The junction had 20 bases not matched to a gene; V was cut back by 10 bases and J by 6 bases. The CDR3 DNA is TGTGCCACCTTTGCGTGGGGTGAAACGGGACTAGCGGGACCCGGGGAGCTGTTTTTT. Encoded protein: CATFAWGETGLAGPGELFF.

This clonotype was counted at least ten times. The rearrangement uses TRBV27 and TRBJ2-7; TRBD2 matches at 7 bases. The CDR3 is 15 amino acids. Trimming removed 6 bases from V and 2 bases from J; junction bases left unmatched: 10. Germline values: CDR1 MNHEY, CDR2 SMNVEV (reference sequence). CDR3 sequence: CASSSAGGYAYEQYF. The CDR3, as DNA: TGTGCCAGCAGCTCGGCCGGGGGGTATGCCTACGAGCAGTACTTC.

This clonotype was recorded at least ten times. The chain couples TRBV5-1 to TRBJ2-3, with TRBD2 matching over 15 bases. CDR1 and CDR2 (germline): SGHRS, YFSETQ. With V trimmed by 1 base and J by 3 bases, 6 bases remained unmatched. CDR3 length equals 18 residues. The DNA for the CDR3 is TGCGCCAGCAGCTTGATGGGACTAGCGGGGGGCAAAACAGATACGCAGTATTTT. The encoded protein is CASSLMGLAGGKTDTQYF.

The chain couples TRBV7-2 to TRBJ1-3; 9 bases align to TRBD1. The CDR3 loop spans 18 amino acids. The germline gives CDR1 SGHTA, CDR2 FQGNSA. With V trimmed by 5 bases and J by 3 bases, 14 bases remained unmatched. Here the CDR3 reads CASSNTGQGFFVGNTIYF. The CDR3 nucleotides are TGTGCCAGCAGCAATACGGGACAGGGTTTTTTTGTTGGAAACACCATATATTTT.

Concerning this clonotype: The CDR3 end shows no conserved phenylalanine or tryptophan, and so a read error is likely. This sequence joins TRBV9 and TRBJ2-5; D gene uncertain. From germline, CDR1 is SGDLS and CDR2 YYNGEE. Trimming took 1 base from V and 2 from J, leaving 9 bases between them. CDR3 length equals 14 residues. DNA of the CDR3: TGTGCCAGCAGCGTAAAGGACGGACAAGAGACCCAGTACCTC. Translated, it gives CASSVKDGQETQYL.

This rearrangement joins TRBV20-1 to TRBJ2-1; D not resolved. Germline loops: CDR1 DFQATT, CDR2 SNEGSKA (reference sequence). This CDR3 spans 15 amino acids. Trimming pared 0 bases from V and 2 bases from J, leaving 11 bases between. CDR3 sequence: CSAREGAEAYNEQFF. The CDR3 coding sequence is TGCAGTGCTAGAGAAGGCGCCGAAGCCTACAATGAGCAGTTCTTC.

This sequence joins TRBV2 and TRBJ2-2; maybe TRBD2 (5 bases). CDR3 length equals 15 residues. V lost 4 bases and J 5 bases, leaving 14 bases between the germline ends. Germline assignment: CDR1 SNHLY and CDR2 FYNNEI. The CDR3 DNA sequence: TGTGCCAGCAGTGGAGGCGGGTTCGGTACCGGGGAGCTGTTTTTT. The encoded protein is CASSGGGFGTGELFF.

The V gene is TRBV11-2, the J gene TRBJ2-1, with 8 bases identical to TRBD2. From germline, CDR1 is SGHAT and CDR2 FQNNGV. CDR3 length equals 17 residues. V gave up 5 bases and J gave up 4 bases; unmatched junction bases: 13. The CDR3 nucleotides are TGTGCCAGCAGCCTCCCGATACTAGCGGACTTTTACAATGAGCAGTTCTTC. Encoded protein: CASSLPILADFYNEQFF.

This clonotype was seen repeatedly, ten times or more. The chain carries TRBV12-3 or TRBV12-4 and TRBJ2-7, with TRBD2 matching over 7 bases. After removal of 1 base from V and 3 bases from J, the junction contained 15 bases not matched to a gene. CDR3 length equals 18 residues. The CDR3 DNA is TGTGCCAGCAGTTTAGGTTTGTGGCGCGACGGGAGGAACTACGAGCAGTACTTC. Amino acids: CASSLGLWRDGRNYEQYF.

In this sample, this clonotype turned up a few times. The V gene is TRBV20-1, the J gene TRBJ2-7; TRBD1 matches 10 bases. J was trimmed by 2 bases and V by 0 bases; bases with no gene match: 13. The germline V gene has CDR1 DFQATT and CDR2 SNEGSKA (reference sequence). CDR3 size: 18 residues. CDR3 sequence reads: CSAREAAGQGNQPYEQYF. The CDR3 nucleotides are TGCAGTGCTAGAGAAGCCGCGGGACAGGGGAATCAACCCTACGAGCAGTACTTC.

Many counts were recorded for this clonotype. The J gene is TRBJ2-1, the V gene TRBV28; 7 positions agree with TRBD2. CDR3 size: 16 residues. V trimming: 5 bases; J trimming: 0 bases; junction bases outside the gene matches: 7. Germline values: CDR1 MDHEN, CDR2 SYDVKM. The CDR3 sequence: CASSGAGPDSYNEQFF. Written as DNA, the CDR3 is TGTGCCAGCAGTGGAGCGGGACCTGACTCCTACAATGAGCAGTTCTTC.